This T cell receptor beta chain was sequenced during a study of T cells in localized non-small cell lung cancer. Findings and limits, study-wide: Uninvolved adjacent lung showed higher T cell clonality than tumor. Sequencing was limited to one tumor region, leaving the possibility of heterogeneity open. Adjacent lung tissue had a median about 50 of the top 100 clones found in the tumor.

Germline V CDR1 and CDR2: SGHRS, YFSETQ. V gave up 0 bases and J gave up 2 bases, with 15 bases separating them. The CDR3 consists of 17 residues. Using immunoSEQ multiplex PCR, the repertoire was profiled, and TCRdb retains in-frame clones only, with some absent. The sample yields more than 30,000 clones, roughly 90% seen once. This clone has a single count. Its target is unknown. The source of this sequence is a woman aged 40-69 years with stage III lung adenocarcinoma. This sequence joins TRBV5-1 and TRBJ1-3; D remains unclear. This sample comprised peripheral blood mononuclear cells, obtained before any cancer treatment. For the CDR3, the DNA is TGCGCCAGCAGCTTGGATCCTCCGGGAATCACTGGAAACACCATATATTTT. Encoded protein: CASSLDPPGITGNTIYF.